Sequencing of this T cell receptor (beta chain) was carried out in a study of T-cell reconstitution after alpha-beta-depleted transplantation in children. Study results and caveats: Diversity of TCRbeta at day 60 was high in some patients, arising from surviving recipient T cells and thymic progenitors. Reports say that about two months after transplant, the alpha-beta T cells came out of several hundred graft clones that had expanded.

This clonotype was counted only a few times. Its antigen is unidentified. This CDR3 contains 14 residues. Trimming took 4 bases from V and 3 from J; bases not matched to a gene: 5. CDR1 is MGHRA, CDR2 YSYEKL, per germline. Library preparation (for TCRbeta) was performed with unique molecular identifiers. TCRdb reprocessed the PCR reads via MiXCR and lists one record per CDR3 protein. The sample holds about 980,000 distinct CDR3 sequences, about 29% seen once. This clonotype was sampled from a boy under two years old who had a stem cell transplant for SCID, so the T cells may come from the graft donor. This sample comprised PBMCs, mostly from graft donor cells, obtained 360 days after TCRalphabeta/CD19-depleted stem cell transplant. The rearrangement uses TRBV4-1 and TRBJ2-7; 8 nucleotides line up with TRBD1. The chain's CDR3 is CASSLRGQSYEQYF. CDR3 DNA sequence: TGCGCCAGCAGCCTCAGGGGGCAAAGCTACGAGCAGTACTTC.